This T cell receptor (beta chain) was sequenced during a study of T cell repertoires in cytomegalovirus infection. This clonotype has more than one count but fewer than ten. What it binds is not known. V was trimmed by 6 bases and J by 2 bases, leaving 16 bases between them. Germline V gives CDR1 LNHDA, CDR2 SQIVND (reference sequence). The CDR3 totals 16 residues. TCRdb re-called the reads with MiXCR, one entry per CDR3 protein. This repertoire shows roughly 760,000 distinct CDR3 sequences, less than 40% found once; its top ten account for around 3%. Whole-study results and caveats: In two of eight donors, the top clonotype was HLA-C-restricted CMV-specific.

The clonotype originates from a human donor in good health (CMV status not recorded). Some clones in this sample may be carry-over from other donors' samples. The specimen sequenced was PBMCs. The rearrangement links TRBV19 to TRBJ2-2; D may be TRBD1 (5 bases). Here the CDR3 DNA reads TGTGCCAGTAGCCCCAAAGGAAGGGGCAACACCGGGGAGCTGTTTTTT. Its translation is CASSPKGRGNTGELFF.